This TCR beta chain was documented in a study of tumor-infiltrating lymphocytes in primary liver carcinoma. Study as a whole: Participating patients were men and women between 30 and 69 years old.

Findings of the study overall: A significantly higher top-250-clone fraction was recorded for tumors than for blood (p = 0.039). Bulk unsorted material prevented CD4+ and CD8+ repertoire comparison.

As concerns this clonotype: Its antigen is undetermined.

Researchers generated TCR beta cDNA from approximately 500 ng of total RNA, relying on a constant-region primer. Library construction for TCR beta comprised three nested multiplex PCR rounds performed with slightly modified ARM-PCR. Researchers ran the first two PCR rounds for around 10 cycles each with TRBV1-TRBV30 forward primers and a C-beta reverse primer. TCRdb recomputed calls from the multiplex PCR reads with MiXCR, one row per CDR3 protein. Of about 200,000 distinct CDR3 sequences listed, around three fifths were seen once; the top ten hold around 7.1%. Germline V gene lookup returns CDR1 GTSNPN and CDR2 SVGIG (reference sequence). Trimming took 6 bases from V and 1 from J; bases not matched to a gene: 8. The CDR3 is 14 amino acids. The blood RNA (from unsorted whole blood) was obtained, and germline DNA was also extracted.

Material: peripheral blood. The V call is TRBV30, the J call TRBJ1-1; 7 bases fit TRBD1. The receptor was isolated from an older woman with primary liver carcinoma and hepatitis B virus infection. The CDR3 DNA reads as TGTGCCTGTTCCGGGACAGTATCGAACACTGAAGCTTTCTTT. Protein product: CACSGTVSNTEAFF.